This is a list of T cell receptor beta chains from one sample in a study of T-cell memory formation after mild COVID-19. A single record per CDR3 protein comes from TCRdb applying MiXCR to the 5' RACE reads. The sample holds approximately 60,000 distinct CDR3 sequences, around 9.5% seen once. The sequenced sample consisted of PBMCs or a T cell subset sorted from them (not recorded which). The receptors shown here come from a young man who had mild COVID-19 (a few samples of this study predate the infection). Cell type and time point are not known. Each CDR3 is given with its conserved first and last residue. A D gene is named only where the DNA matches it firmly. For some rows the clone size is stated as once, few or many, or as a class when expanded; others skip it.

TRBV29-1	NA	NA	TRBJ2-5	CSVVISPGDETQYF	TGCAGCGTTGTGATTTCCCCAGGAGACGAGACCCAGTACTTC
TRBV18	NA	few	TRBJ2-1	CASSPKNALSYNEQFF	TGTGCCAGCTCACCAAAAAATGCTTTGTCCTACAATGAGCAGTTCTTC
TRBV25-1	NA	once	TRBJ1-1	CASRTSWTEAFF	TGTGCCAGCAGAACGAGTTGGACTGAAGCTTTCTTT
TRBV7-2	NA	few	TRBJ1-1	CASSLLAVWGAFF	TGTGCCAGCAGCTTACTGGCGGTGTGGGGAGCTTTCTTT
TRBV18	TRBD1	NA	TRBJ2-7	CASSVGQGAEEQYF	TGTGCCAGCTCAGTGGGACAGGGGGCTGAGGAGCAGTACTTC
TRBV5-1	TRBD2	NA	TRBJ2-1	CASSLVTSGGNANEQFF	TGCGCCAGCAGCTTAGTGACTAGCGGGGGAAACGCAAATGAGCAGTTCTTC
TRBV20-1	NA	NA	TRBJ2-1	CSAPIQRSSYNEQFF	TGCAGTGCCCCCATCCAGAGGAGCTCCTACAATGAGCAGTTCTTC
TRBV6-1	NA	few	TRBJ1-6	CASSEAGWGSPLHF	TGTGCCAGCAGTGAGGCGGGATGGGGTTCACCCCTCCACTTT
TRBV5-1	TRBD1	NA	TRBJ1-6	CASSWGTGSSAPLHF	TGCGCCAGCAGCTGGGGGACAGGGTCGTCGGCACCCCTCCACTTT
TRBV5-5	NA	many	TRBJ2-5	CASRNLLNQETQYF	TGTGCCAGCAGGAACCTGTTAAACCAAGAGACCCAGTACTTC
TRBV7-2	NA	many	TRBJ2-3	CASSLNSDTQYF	TGTGCCAGCAGCTTAAATTCAGATACGCAGTATTTT
TRBV4-3	TRBD1	few	TRBJ1-2	CASSRGQGYDYGYTF	TGCGCCAGCAGCCGGGGACAGGGTTACGACTATGGCTACACCTTC
TRBV7-3	NA	few	TRBJ2-5	CASSSRTEETQYF	TGTGCCAGCAGCTCACGGACAGAAGAGACCCAGTACTTC
TRBV28	NA	few	TRBJ2-4	CASSAAVGAGNIQYF	TGTGCCAGCAGTGCCGCGGTGGGGGCAGGAAACATTCAGTACTTC
TRBV7-2	TRBD1	few	TRBJ2-5	CASSYNMGQGEETQYF	TGTGCCAGCAGCTATAACATGGGACAGGGGGAGGAGACCCAGTACTTC
TRBV12-3/TRBV12-4	TRBD2	NA	TRBJ2-7	CASSSPRTSGGGEQYF	TGTGCCAGCAGCTCCCCGCGGACTAGCGGGGGGGGGGAGCAGTACTTC
TRBV12-3/TRBV12-4	TRBD1	few	TRBJ1-2	CASSLLGQGGYGYTF	TGTGCCAGCAGTTTATTAGGCCAGGGGGGCTATGGCTACACCTTC
TRBV9	NA	NA	TRBJ2-2	CASSVQQGELFF	TGTGCCAGCAGCGTCCAACAGGGGGAGCTGTTTTTT
TRBV6-6	TRBD1	NA	TRBJ1-6	CAGTRTGNSPLHF	TGTGCCGGCACGAGGACAGGGAATTCACCCCTCCACTTT
TRBV20-1	NA	few	TRBJ1-2	CSAHSTEVSYGYTF	TGCAGTGCTCATTCGACTGAAGTTAGCTATGGCTACACCTTC
TRBV10-3	TRBD2	NA	TRBJ2-1	CAISQPGGAYNEQFF	TGTGCCATCAGTCAGCCGGGGGGGGCCTACAATGAGCAGTTCTTC
TRBV7-3	NA	NA	TRBJ1-1	CASSSQGDTEAFF	TGTGCCAGCAGCTCACAAGGGGACACTGAAGCTTTCTTT
TRBV7-2	NA	many	TRBJ2-7	CASSYDSSYEQYF	TGTGCCAGCAGTTACGACAGCTCCTACGAGCAGTACTTC
TRBV5-1	NA	NA	TRBJ1-2	CASSVSGTLYGYTF	TGCGCCAGCAGCGTCTCCGGGACACTCTATGGCTACACCTTC
TRBV27	TRBD1	few	TRBJ2-3	CASSRRQGLSDTQYF	TGTGCCAGCAGTCGCCGACAGGGGCTTTCAGATACGCAGTATTTT
TRBV7-2	NA	few	TRBJ2-5	CASSLGVRTKTQYF	TGTGCCAGCAGCTTAGGGGTCCGCACTAAGACCCAGTACTTC
TRBV5-6	NA	NA	TRBJ1-6	CASSLAGRNNSPLHF	TGTGCCAGCAGCCTGGCGGGACGGAATAATTCACCCCTCCACTTT
TRBV5-1	NA	few	TRBJ2-6	CASSLDGAGANVLTF	TGCGCCAGCAGCTTGGACGGGGCCGGGGCCAACGTCCTGACTTTC
TRBV29-1	NA	NA	TRBJ2-1	CSAEGFDNEQFF	TGCAGCGCAGAAGGTTTCGACAATGAGCAGTTCTTC
TRBV11-2	TRBD1	NA	TRBJ2-1	CASREEGAPYNEQFF	TGTGCCAGCAGGGAAGAGGGGGCCCCCTACAATGAGCAGTTCTTC
TRBV11-2	NA	few	TRBJ1-2	CASSLDQGSYGYTF	TGTGCCAGCAGCTTAGATCAGGGGAGCTATGGCTACACCTTC
TRBV12-3/TRBV12-4	NA	many	TRBJ2-3	CASSSHDSGRTDTQYF	TGTGCCAGCAGTTCACACGATAGCGGACGCACAGATACGCAGTATTTT
TRBV5-5	TRBD2	few	TRBJ2-3	CASSPGTSGGDTQYF	TGTGCCAGCAGCCCCGGGACTAGCGGGGGGGATACGCAGTATTTT
TRBV11-2	NA	NA	TRBJ2-3	CASSFGDPDTQYF	TGTGCCAGCAGCTTCGGGGATCCAGATACGCAGTATTTT
TRBV7-9	TRBD1	NA	TRBJ1-6	CASSWDSYSPLHF	TGTGCCAGCAGCTGGGACAGCTATTCACCCCTCCACTTT
TRBV20-1	TRBD2	many	TRBJ2-5	CSASPSGGAQETQYF	TGCAGTGCTAGTCCTAGCGGGGGGGCCCAAGAGACCCAGTACTTC
TRBV5-1	NA	few	TRBJ2-2	CASSFGGAITGELFF	TGCGCCAGCAGCTTCGGCGGGGCCATCACCGGGGAGCTGTTTTTT
TRBV10-3	NA	few	TRBJ1-2	CAISESTRGLLDGYTF	TGTGCCATCAGTGAGTCGACCCGGGGGCTTCTGGACGGCTACACCTTC
TRBV20-1	TRBD1	NA	TRBJ2-2	CSAKGQGASSNTGELFF	TGCAGTGCTAAAGGACAGGGGGCCTCTTCGAACACCGGGGAGCTGTTTTTT
TRBV7-2	NA	NA	TRBJ2-3	CASSLDTGRGLDTQYF	TGTGCCAGCAGCTTAGATACAGGACGCGGGCTGGATACGCAGTATTTT
TRBV6-1	TRBD1	NA	TRBJ1-5	CASSGQGAEPQHF	TGTGCCAGCAGCGGACAGGGGGCGGAGCCCCAGCATTTT
TRBV6-2/TRBV6-3	NA	few	TRBJ2-1	CASSSLSYNEQFF	TGTGCCAGCAGTTCACTTTCTTACAATGAGCAGTTCTTC
TRBV12-3/TRBV12-4	TRBD1	few	TRBJ1-5	CASSKTGVGQPQHF	TGTGCCAGCAGCAAAACAGGGGTCGGTCAGCCCCAGCATTTT
TRBV2	TRBD2	NA	TRBJ2-1	CASSLGLAGGEEEQFF	TGTGCCAGCAGCCTCGGACTAGCGGGGGGGGAAGAAGAGCAGTTCTTC
TRBV7-2	TRBD1	many	TRBJ1-6	CASSSYRGRDSPLHF	TGTGCCAGCAGCTCGTACAGGGGGCGCGATTCACCCCTCCACTTT
TRBV10-2	TRBD2	NA	TRBJ2-7	CASSESQGLVGHEQYF	TGCGCCAGCAGTGAGTCACAAGGACTAGTCGGCCACGAGCAGTACTTC
TRBV7-3	TRBD2	few	TRBJ2-3	CASSLRSRGGGTDTQYF	TGTGCCAGCAGCTTAAGGTCCCGTGGCGGGGGTACAGATACGCAGTATTTT
TRBV7-9	NA	many	TRBJ2-3	CASSLNAGPLGDTQYF	TGTGCCAGCAGCTTAAATGCCGGACCACTGGGGGATACGCAGTATTTT
TRBV5-1	NA	few	TRBJ2-3	CASRPGEADPRDTQYF	TGCGCCAGCCGACCGGGCGAGGCGGACCCTCGGGATACGCAGTATTTT
TRBV12-5	TRBD1	NA	TRBJ2-5	CASGSSGTGYQETQYF	TGTGCTAGTGGTTCCTCCGGGACAGGCTACCAAGAGACCCAGTACTTC